These 26 T cell receptor beta chains originate from one sample sequenced in a study of response to subunit inactivated influenza vaccine. Using its own MiXCR run on the RT-PCR reads, TCRdb lists one record per CDR3 protein. The table has roughly 670,000 distinct CDR3 sequences, roughly 15% seen once. The sequenced sample was PBMCs from blood, obtained 14 to 15 days before vaccination. The receptors stem from a man in his forties or fifties who received an inactivated influenza vaccine.

This clonotype was recorded a few times. This chain links TRBV15 with TRBJ2-3; D might be TRBD1 (6 bases). Between the trimmed V and J ends, which lost 1 base and 4 bases, there was a span of 9 bases. The CDR3 length is 14 residues. Germline assignment: CDR1 LNHNV and CDR2 YYDKDF (reference sequence). CDR3 amino acids: CATSRGTGSDTQYF. CDR3 in DNA: TGTGCCACCAGCAGAGGAACAGGGTCAGATACGCAGTATTTT.

This rearrangement joins TRBV11-2 to TRBJ1-4; D is undetermined. The CDR3 length is 15 residues. Per the germline V gene, CDR1 is SGHAT and CDR2 is FQNNGV. The V end was cut by 2 bases, the J end by 1 base, with 8 bases between. This CDR3 reads CASSLSSGTNEKLFF. As DNA, the CDR3 is TGTGCCAGCAGCTTATCGTCTGGAACTAATGAAAAACTGTTTTTT.

The sample holds a few counts of this clonotype. The CDR3 reads CASRPTSGSGSEQFF. The CDR3 DNA follows: TGCGCCAGCAGGCCCACTAGCGGGAGCGGCAGTGAGCAGTTCTTC. The chain carries TRBV5-1 and TRBJ2-1; 11 positions match TRBD2. The CDR3 sequence is 15 residues long. Per germline, CDR1 SGHRS and CDR2 YFSETQ. J gave up 9 bases and V 5 bases, and 10 bases lay outside the gene matches.

The chain combines TRBV30 with TRBJ1-5, with 9 positions matching TRBD1. The CDR3 runs to 13 residues. The V gene's germline CDR1 is GTSNPN and CDR2 SVGIG (reference sequence). The ends lost 3 bases at V and 11 bases at J; junction bases unmatched: 8. CDR3 loop: CAWSGQGRNSQHF. CDR3 bases: TGTGCCTGGAGCGGACAGGGGCGGAACTCCCAGCATTTT.

The chain uses TRBV20-1 and TRBJ2-7, with D unclear. This CDR3 comprises 14 residues. Looked up from germline, CDR1 is DFQATT and CDR2 is SNEGSKA (reference sequence). Trimming took off 3 bases at V and 0 bases at J, with 12 bases between the two ends. The DNA for the CDR3 is TGCAGTGCTAGTGGCCAGATAAGCTCCTACGAGCAGTACTTC. It codes for CSASGQISSYEQYF.

This clonotype was observed a handful of times. The V and J genes are TRBV10-3 and TRBJ2-2; 7 nucleotides match TRBD1. CDR3 length: 15 amino acids. V dropped 4 bases and J dropped 4; count of bases not matched to a gene: 6. Looked up from germline, CDR1 is ENHRY and CDR2 is SYGVKD. The CDR3 nucleotides read TGTGCCATCAGTGTGAGACAGGGAGTCACCGGGGAGCTGTTTTTT. This codes for CAISVRQGVTGELFF.

The chain recombines TRBV12-3 or TRBV12-4 with TRBJ1-1; D is possibly TRBD1 (6 bases). The CDR3 consists of 15 residues. The V end was cut by 6 bases, the J end by 4 bases, with 18 bases between. CDR3: CASRSGHSVGTEAFF. DNA for the CDR3: TGTGCCAGCAGATCGGGACATAGCGTAGGCACTGAAGCTTTCTTT.

The rearrangement joins TRBV5-1 to TRBJ1-4, with 7 bases that match TRBD1. Germline-derived CDR1 and CDR2 are SGHRS and YFSETQ. Unmatched junction bases numbered 6, after V lost 1 base and J lost 3 bases. The CDR3 is made up of 16 amino acids. The CDR3 coding sequence is TGCGCCAGCAGCTTGAGAGGGGGCGCGTCTAATGAAAAACTGTTTTTT. This encodes CASSLRGGASNEKLFF.

This clonotype has only a few counts. This chain links TRBV2 with TRBJ1-1; 10 nucleotides match TRBD1. After removal of 7 bases from V and 6 bases from J, the junction contained 8 bases not matched to a gene. Germline CDR1 reads SNHLY; CDR2 reads FYNNEI. CDR3 length: 14 amino acids. The CDR3 bases are TGTGCCAGCAAAGGACAGGGGGGGCCGGCTGAAGCTTTCTTT. Translated, it gives CASKGQGGPAEAFF.

The chain links TRBV29-1 to TRBJ2-7; the D is unclear. Per the germline V gene, CDR1 is SQVTM and CDR2 is ANQGSEA. This CDR3 region has 12 residues. V was cut by 4 bases and J by 3 bases, with 10 bases left in between. This CDR3 is CSVGEGLYEQYF. Written as DNA, the CDR3 is TGCAGCGTTGGGGAAGGGCTCTACGAGCAGTACTTC.

This clonotype was seen ten or more times. This sequence joins TRBV7-9 and TRBJ1-5, with 8 bases identical to TRBD1. V gave up 5 bases and J gave up 4 bases; unmatched junction bases: 4. The CDR3 is 14 residues long. The germline CDR1 and CDR2 sequences are SEHNR and FQNEAQ (reference sequence). The CDR3: CASSMTGENQPQHF. The DNA of the CDR3 is TGTGCCAGCAGCATGACAGGGGAGAATCAGCCCCAGCATTTT.

The rearrangement joins TRBV7-2 to TRBJ2-2; D unclear. Germline CDR1 is SGHTA and CDR2 is FQGNSA. The V gene lost 2 bases and the J gene lost 7 bases, with 5 bases spanning the gap. This CDR3 has 12 residues. CDR3 sequence: CASSLRVGELFF. The CDR3 nucleotides read TGTGCCAGCAGCTTACGGGTCGGGGAGCTGTTTTTT.

The chain's CDR3 is CASSNQGGSDIQYF. Written as DNA, the CDR3 is TGTGCCAGCAGTAATCAGGGGGGCAGCGACATTCAGTACTTC. V gene TRBV12-3 or TRBV12-4 combines with J gene TRBJ2-4; TRBD1 is a possible D gene (7 bases). This CDR3 is 14 amino acids long. Trimming cost V 5 bases and J 8 bases, with 16 bases left between them.

The gene calls are TRBV10-3 and TRBJ2-1; TRBD1 matches 7 bases. The CDR3 is 16 amino acids. J gave up 0 bases and V 6 bases, and 8 bases lay outside the gene matches. CDR1 is ENHRY and CDR2 is SYGVKD in the germline V gene. The DNA of the CDR3 is TGTGCCATCAGCGACAGGGTAGGGCGCTCCTACAATGAGCAGTTCTTC. Translation gives CAISDRVGRSYNEQFF.

This chain links TRBV24-1 with TRBJ2-3; D unclear. CDR3 length: 15 amino acids. V dropped 3 bases and J dropped 2 bases, with 11 bases sitting between them. Germline V gives CDR1 KGHDR, CDR2 SFDVKD. Written as DNA, the CDR3 is TGTGCCACCAGTGATGAGGACGGAGCCACAGATACGCAGTATTTT. Its translation is CATSDEDGATDTQYF.

This clonotype was seen more than once but under ten times. The CDR3 region is CASLGGDHGNEQFF. In DNA form, the CDR3 reads TGTGCCAGCCTAGGGGGCGACCATGGGAATGAGCAGTTCTTC. The chain employs TRBV3-1 and TRBJ2-1; 7 nucleotides match TRBD1. This CDR3 spans 14 amino acids. In germline, CDR1 is LGHDT, CDR2 YNNKEL (reference sequence). Trimming at V came to 8 bases and at J to 7 bases, leaving 11 bases not matched to a gene.

This clonotype was recorded a few times. CDR3: CASSQVLRGSRETQYF. Here the CDR3 DNA reads TGTGCCAGCAGCCAAGTACTAAGGGGCTCGCGAGAGACCCAGTACTTC. The J gene is TRBJ2-5, the V gene TRBV14; tentatively, D is TRBD1 (5 bases). Germline CDR1 reads SGHDN; CDR2 reads FVKESK. V was trimmed by 1 base and J by 4 bases, leaving 16 bases between them. This CDR3 is built from 16 residues.

The V call is TRBV6-1, the J call TRBJ2-1; 8 nucleotides line up with TRBD1. CDR3 length: 15 amino acids. V shed 2 bases, J shed 4 bases, and the junction held 4 bases outside the gene matches. CDR1 and CDR2 (germline): MNHNS, SASEGT. CDR3 coding DNA: TGTGCCAGCAGTGAACAGGGGGCGGGGTACAATGAGCAGTTCTTC. Translation: CASSEQGAGYNEQFF.

This clonotype was counted ten times or more. The rearrangement uses TRBV14 and TRBJ2-7, with TRBD2 as a possible D gene (5 bases). CDR3 length: 13 residues. V was trimmed by 1 base and J by 7 bases, leaving 11 bases between them. From germline, CDR1 is SGHDN and CDR2 FVKESK. CDR3 in amino acids: CASSQVGLQEQYF. The CDR3, as DNA: TGTGCCAGCAGCCAAGTCGGACTCCAAGAGCAGTACTTC.

The chain employs TRBV20-1 and TRBJ2-5; D is unresolved. V lost 4 bases and J lost 1, with 13 bases in between. CDR1 is DFQATT and CDR2 is SNEGSKA in the germline V gene (reference sequence). This CDR3 region has 14 residues. CDR3 protein: CSANSGTVQETQYF. CDR3 bases: TGCAGTGCTAATTCCGGAACCGTCCAAGAGACCCAGTACTTC.

The chain carries TRBV28 and TRBJ2-7; 8 bases are shared with TRBD2. J gave up 3 bases and V 6 bases, and 13 bases lay outside the gene matches. The CDR3 is made up of 16 amino acids. The germline V gene encodes CDR1 MDHEN and CDR2 SYDVKM. The CDR3 sequence: CASSSPRVAGNYEQYF. CDR3 in DNA: TGTGCCAGCAGCTCCCCCCGGGTAGCGGGGAACTACGAGCAGTACTTC.

The sample holds a few counts of this clonotype. V is TRBV12-3 or TRBV12-4 and J is TRBJ2-6; D unresolved. V was pared by 3 bases and J by 0 bases, with 6 bases between. The CDR3 has 15 residues. The CDR3 nucleotides read TGTGCCAGCAGTTTTGGAATCTCTGGGGCCAACGTCCTGACTTTC. The encoded protein is CASSFGISGANVLTF.

There are a few counts of this clonotype. The rearrangement links TRBV3-1 to TRBJ2-7; 7 positions agree with TRBD2. J lost 0 bases, V lost 2 bases, and 1 base had no gene match. This CDR3 region has 14 residues. Germline CDR1 and CDR2: LGHDT and YNNKEL (reference sequence). The CDR3 region is CASSQSGVSYEQYF. CDR3 bases: TGTGCCAGCAGCCAAAGCGGGGTCTCCTACGAGCAGTACTTC.

This clonotype has a handful of counts. The chain is built from TRBV20-1 and TRBJ2-5; 10 bases match TRBD2. This CDR3 has 18 amino acids. Losses at the gene ends were 5 bases for V and 4 bases for J; bases not matched to a gene: 19. CDR1 is DFQATT, CDR2 SNEGSKA, per germline (reference sequence). This CDR3 is CSARFDLSGGTFGETQYF. In DNA form, the CDR3 reads TGCAGTGCTCGTTTCGACCTTAGCGGGGGGACTTTCGGAGAGACCCAGTACTTC.

The sample holds one count of this clonotype. V gene TRBV18 combines with J gene TRBJ2-2, with D possibly matching TRBD2 (5 bases). Trimming left V 3 bases short and J 3 bases short, with 8 bases between. CDR1 and CDR2 (germline): KGHSH, LQKENI. The CDR3 length is 14 residues. The CDR3 loop reads CASSPRVDTGELFF. CDR3 DNA sequence: TGTGCCAGCTCACCGAGGGTGGACACCGGGGAGCTGTTTTTT.

Concerning this clonotype itself: The germline gene is not matched at one end of the junction; a read error may be the cause. The CDR3 coding sequence is TGTGACAGCAGCCAAGTGCCGGGACTGGGCACCGGGGAGCTGTTTTTT. Translating gives CDSSQVPGLGTGELFF. The chain combines TRBV3-1 with TRBJ2-2; weak D call: TRBD2 (6 bases). Germline CDR1 LGHDT, CDR2 YNNKEL (reference sequence). The CDR3 consists of 16 residues.